The present T cell receptor (beta chain) was sequenced within a study of T-cell memory formation after mild COVID-19. Broader study findings: Clones that shrank (day 15 to 85) were balanced CD4/CD8, whereas later expanders leaned CD4+. Detection of some responders pre-infection suggested pre-existing cross-reactive memory T cells participated. CD4+ clones that contracted lay mainly in CM and EM; CD8+ ones lay in EMRA. Confirmation of SARS-CoV-2 specificity was lacking for second-wave clones peaking day 37.

Concerning this clonotype: The antigen is not known.

V was cut by 4 bases and J by 8 bases, with 11 bases left in between. CDR3 length: 12 residues. Germline V CDR1 and CDR2: SGHTA, FQGNSA. TCRdb re-derived calls from the 5' RACE reads in MiXCR, one entry per CDR3 protein. The table lists about 55,000 distinct CDR3 sequences, around a tenth of them singletons. This TCR derives from a man aged 18 to 30 who had mild COVID-19 (a few samples of this study predate the infection). Cell type and time point are not known. The V call is TRBV7-2, the J call TRBJ1-2; the D is unclear. Source material: PBMCs or a T cell subset sorted from them (not recorded which). The CDR3 DNA is TGTGCCAGCAGCTCGCGTGTAGCGGGCTACACCTTC. This codes for CASSSRVAGYTF.